The 11 T cell receptor beta chains below were found in one sample sequenced in a study of CD8 T cells in Susac syndrome. Reverse transcription of about 0.45 to 1 ug RNA was performed with random hexamers. TCRdb re-called the immunoSEQ multiplex PCR reads with MiXCR, one entry per CDR3 protein. The sample yields about 300,000 distinct CDR3 sequences, about 89% seen once. Sequenced input: CD8+ T cells from PBMCs. These TCRs come from a human donor with multiple sclerosis.

The CDR3 is CATSDLIRHTEAFF. The CDR3, as DNA: TGTGCCACCAGTGATTTGATCCGGCACACTGAAGCTTTCTTT. V gene TRBV24-1 combines with J gene TRBJ1-1; D not resolved. The CDR3 spans 14 residues. V was pared by 0 bases and J by 3 bases, with 7 bases between. Germline lookup yields CDR1 KGHDR and CDR2 SFDVKD.

This rearrangement joins TRBV7-9 to TRBJ1-1; D may be TRBD1 (5 bases). CDR1 and CDR2 (germline): SEHNR, FQNEAQ (reference sequence). Trimming took 3 bases from V and 1 from J, leaving 9 bases between them. This CDR3 comprises 14 residues. In DNA form, the CDR3 reads TGTGCCAGCAGCTTCGGCAGGGCGAACACTGAAGCTTTCTTT. Translated, it gives CASSFGRANTEAFF.

The chain recombines TRBV6-5 with TRBJ1-1, with D hard to call. CDR1 and CDR2 from the germline V gene are MNHEY and SVGAGI. This CDR3 spans 14 amino acids. Trimming pared 5 bases from V and 9 bases from J, leaving 19 bases between. CDR3 bases: TGTGCCAGCAGTGCGTCCTCCATATTGGGGAAAGCTTTCTTT. Translation gives CASSASSILGKAFF.

The chain combines TRBV19 with TRBJ2-1, with 7 bases identical to TRBD1. The CDR3 covers 15 residues. Trimming took 9 bases from V and 5 from J; bases not matched to a gene: 13. From germline, CDR1 is LNHDA and CDR2 SQIVND (reference sequence). CDR3 loop: CASTPDRVLNNEQFF. In nucleotides, the CDR3 is TGTGCCAGCACTCCCGACAGGGTCCTGAACAATGAGCAGTTCTTC.

The chain couples TRBV4-3 to TRBJ2-3; 8 bases are a match to TRBD1. The CDR3 has 17 amino acids. Germline CDR1 LGHNA, CDR2 YSLEER. The junction had 8 bases not matched to a gene; V was cut back by 3 bases and J by 0 bases. The CDR3 loop reads CASSQDRARGSTDTQYF. In DNA form, the CDR3 reads TGCGCCAGCAGCCAGGACAGGGCCCGTGGAAGCACAGATACGCAGTATTTT.

The gene calls are TRBV3-1 and TRBJ2-5, with 8 nucleotides matching TRBD2. CDR3 length equals 17 residues. The junction had 11 bases not matched to a gene; V was cut back by 0 bases and J by 5 bases. Germline CDR1 is LGHDT and CDR2 is YNNKEL (reference sequence). CDR3 sequence reads: CASSQEPPGTGGETQYF. As DNA, the CDR3 is TGTGCCAGCAGCCAAGAGCCCCCCGGAACGGGAGGGGAGACCCAGTACTTC.

This chain uses TRBV7-9 with TRBJ2-3; D may be TRBD2 (6 bases). The CDR3 sequence is 15 residues long. The germline CDR1 and CDR2 sequences are SEHNR and FQNEAQ (reference sequence). V gave up 1 base and J gave up 3 bases, with 11 bases separating them. DNA of the CDR3: TGTGCCAGCAGCTTAGGACCCCGGGGGACAGATACGCAGTATTTT. Encoded protein: CASSLGPRGTDTQYF.

This chain uses TRBV29-1 with TRBJ2-7, with 10 bases aligning to TRBD1. The CDR3 contains 13 residues. CDR1 and CDR2 (germline): SQVTM, ANQGSEA. V lost 7 bases and J lost 4; bases outside the gene matches: 7. CDR3 region: CSGTGGIGYEQYF. CDR3 nucleotide sequence: TGCAGCGGGACAGGGGGAATAGGGTACGAGCAGTACTTC.

V gene TRBV30 combines with J gene TRBJ1-5; the D is unclear. The CDR3 sequence is 12 residues long. V was shortened by 7 bases and J by 7 bases, with 14 bases between the two germline ends. Germline V CDR1 and CDR2: GTSNPN, SVGIG (reference sequence). For the CDR3, the DNA is TGTGCCTACCAGGAGGGCGGGCAGCCCCAGCATTTT. Amino acid sequence: CAYQEGGQPQHF.

The CDR3 region is CASSKSGTGEGTQYF. CDR3 sequence (DNA): TGTGCCAGCAGCAAGTCTGGGACGGGGGAAGGGACCCAGTACTTC. The chain carries TRBV21-1 and TRBJ2-5; no check of the table's D call, TRBD1, against the DNA was made. TRBV21-1 is annotated as a pseudogene. The length of the CDR3 is 15 residues.

The table lists this clonotype with a few counts. The rearrangement links TRBV20-1 to TRBJ2-7; D possibly uses TRBD1 or TRBD2 (6 bases each). The germline V gene has CDR1 DFQATT and CDR2 SNEGSKA (reference sequence). The CDR3 has 14 residues. The V end lost 3 bases, the J end lost 0 bases, and 12 bases lay between the germline ends. This CDR3 reads CSARGGGDSYEQYF. The CDR3 nucleotides read TGCAGTGCTAGGGGGGGCGGGGACTCCTACGAGCAGTACTTC.